These 10 T cell receptor beta chains were sequenced from one sample in a study of shared clonotypes between healthy human individuals (dated by TCRdb to about 2020). CD8 naive samples were CD45RO-negative cells positively selected for CCR7, giving a CD45RA+CCR7+ population that excluded TemRA cells. Libraries were made using the immunoSEQ multiplex PCR assay. This immuneACCESS table, as held by TCRdb, lists in-frame sequences with V and J called but not all clones. Of the missing ones, under half trace to an unresolved V gene in checked studies; the others have no known cause. Present in this sample are about 550,000 clones, over 95% of which were seen just once. The ten largest clones take up 0.09% to 0.13% of the sample. The sequenced sample was naive CD8+ T cells sorted from blood. What the cell subset or site label conveys for this sample: CD45RA+CCR7+. The source of these receptors is a woman under 40 in good health.

The chain couples TRBV6-5 to TRBJ2-7, with TRBD2 matching 7 bases. This CDR3 contains 15 residues. V lost 2 bases, J lost 2 bases, and 6 bases stayed unmatched. Germline V gene lookup returns CDR1 MNHEY and CDR2 SVGAGI. DNA for the CDR3: TGTGCCAGCAGTTACCGGGGGGACGGCGCCTACGAGCAGTACTTC. It specifies CASSYRGDGAYEQYF.

The chain employs TRBV28 and TRBJ1-2, with unresolved D. Germline CDR1 is MDHEN and CDR2 is SYDVKM. There are 13 residues in the CDR3. The V end lost 7 bases, the J end lost 5 bases, and 14 bases lay between the germline ends. CDR3 loop: CASTGVARYGYTF. For the CDR3, the DNA is TGTGCCAGCACCGGTGTTGCACGGTATGGCTACACCTTC.

The CDR3 sequence: CASSFQGASEQYF. CDR3 coding DNA: TGTGCCAGCAGCTTTCAGGGAGCTAGCGAGCAGTACTTC. The chain joins TRBV5-4 to TRBJ2-7; D is possibly TRBD1 or TRBD2 (5 bases each). Trimming took off 2 bases at V and 6 bases at J, with 12 bases between the two ends. This CDR3 contains 13 residues. The germline V gene has CDR1 SGHNT and CDR2 YYREEE (reference sequence).

The chain couples TRBV5-8 to TRBJ1-6; 7 bases are a match to TRBD1. Germline trimming cut 0 bases from V and 10 bases from J; bases unmatched to any gene: 7. The CDR3 sequence is 15 residues long. Per the germline V gene, CDR1 is SGHTS and CDR2 is YDEGEE. CDR3 sequence reads: CASSLVTGVRSPLHF. The CDR3 DNA is TGTGCCAGCAGCTTGGTTACAGGGGTTAGATCACCCCTCCACTTT.

The rearrangement links TRBV27 to TRBJ2-1; 7 bases align to TRBD2. The CDR3 is 15 amino acids. Trimming removed 5 bases from V and 0 bases from J; junction bases left unmatched: 4. Germline V gene data show CDR1 as MNHEY and CDR2 as SMNVEV (reference sequence). The chain's CDR3 is CASSGGLDSYNEQFF. Here the CDR3 DNA reads TGTGCCAGCAGTGGCGGACTAGACTCCTACAATGAGCAGTTCTTC.

This chain joins TRBV27 and TRBJ1-1; D is undetermined. Germline lookup yields CDR1 MNHEY and CDR2 SMNVEV (reference sequence). This CDR3 has 14 amino acids. V was trimmed by 1 base and J by 4 bases, leaving 10 bases between them. CDR3 protein: CASSLFSLSTEAFF. CDR3 nucleotides: TGTGCCAGCAGTTTATTCTCCCTGAGCACTGAAGCTTTCTTT.

This clone was observed a single time. This chain uses TRBV5-4 with TRBJ2-3; possibly TRBD2 for D (5 bases). Germline V gene lookup returns CDR1 SGHNT and CDR2 YYREEE (reference sequence). This CDR3 contains 12 residues. V lost 4 bases to trimming and J lost 7 bases, with 10 bases between them. CDR3 loop: CASSTEGNTQYF. In DNA, the CDR3 is TGTGCCAGCAGCACCGAGGGAAATACGCAGTATTTT.

The rearrangement uses TRBV2 and TRBJ2-7; D may match TRBD1 or TRBD2 (5 bases each). The CDR3 runs 11 residues. Looked up from germline, CDR1 is SNHLY and CDR2 is FYNNEI. Trimming took 3 bases from V and 12 from J, leaving 12 bases between them. CDR3 in DNA: TGTGCCAGCAGTGATTGGCTGGGGGTGTACTTC. Translation: CASSDWLGVYF.

The V gene is TRBV11-1, the J gene TRBJ1-2, with TRBD1 matching 11 bases. This CDR3 is built from 14 residues. CDR1 and CDR2 (germline): SGHAT, FQDESV (reference sequence). V was clipped by 2 bases and J by 6 bases; unmatched bases: 2. The CDR3 spells CASSLLGQGDGYTF. In nucleotides, the CDR3 is TGTGCCAGCAGCTTATTGGGACAGGGGGATGGCTACACCTTC.

The V and J genes are TRBV27 and TRBJ2-3; 10 nucleotides line up with TRBD2. The CDR3 loop spans 18 amino acids. Germline lookup yields CDR1 MNHEY and CDR2 SMNVEV (reference sequence). V dropped 6 bases and J dropped 2; count of bases not matched to a gene: 14. CDR3 protein: CASRENYSGLAVTDTQYF. The CDR3 DNA is TGTGCCAGCAGAGAAAACTATTCCGGACTAGCGGTCACAGATACGCAGTATTTT.